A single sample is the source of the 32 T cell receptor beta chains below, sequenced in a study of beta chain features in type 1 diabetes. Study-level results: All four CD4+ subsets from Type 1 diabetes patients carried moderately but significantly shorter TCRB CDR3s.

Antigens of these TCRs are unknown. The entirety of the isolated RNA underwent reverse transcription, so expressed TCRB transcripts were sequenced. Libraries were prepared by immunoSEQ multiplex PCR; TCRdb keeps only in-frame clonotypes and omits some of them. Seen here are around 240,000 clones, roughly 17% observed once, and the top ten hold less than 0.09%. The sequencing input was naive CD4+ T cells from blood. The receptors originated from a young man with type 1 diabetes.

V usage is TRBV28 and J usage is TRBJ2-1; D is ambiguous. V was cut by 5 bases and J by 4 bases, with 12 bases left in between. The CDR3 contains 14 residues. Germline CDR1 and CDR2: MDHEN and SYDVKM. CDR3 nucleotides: TGTGCCAGCAGTCCCCATCCGCGGTACAATGAGCAGTTCTTC. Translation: CASSPHPRYNEQFF. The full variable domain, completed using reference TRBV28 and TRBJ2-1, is DVKVTQSSRYLVKRTGEKVFLECVQDMDHENMFWYRQDPGLGLRLIYFSYDVKMKEKGDIPEGYSVSREKKERFSLILESASTNQTSMYLCASSPHPRYNEQFFGPGTRLTVL.

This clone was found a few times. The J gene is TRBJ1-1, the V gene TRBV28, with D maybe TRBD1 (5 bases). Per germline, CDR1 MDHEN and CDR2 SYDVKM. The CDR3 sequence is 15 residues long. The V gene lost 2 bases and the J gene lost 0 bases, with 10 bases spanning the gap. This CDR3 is CASSLQGSMNTEAFF. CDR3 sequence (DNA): TGTGCCAGCAGTTTACAGGGTTCTATGAACACTGAAGCTTTCTTT.

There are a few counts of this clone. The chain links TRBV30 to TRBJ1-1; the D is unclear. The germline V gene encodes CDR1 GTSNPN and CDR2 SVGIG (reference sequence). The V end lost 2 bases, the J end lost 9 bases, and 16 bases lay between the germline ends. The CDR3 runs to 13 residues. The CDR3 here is CAWSLPPGVQAFF. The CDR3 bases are TGTGCCTGGAGTCTCCCTCCCGGGGTGCAAGCTTTCTTT.

The DNA of the CDR3 is TGTGCCAGCAGCCGAGCGGCCAGGACTGAAGCTTTCTTT. It yields the protein CASSRAARTEAFF. The chain combines TRBV7-8 with TRBJ1-1, with D unresolved. Germline V gene lookup returns CDR1 SGHVS and CDR2 FQNEAQ. The CDR3 is 13 amino acids. The ends were cut back, 5 bases at V and 5 bases at J, with 12 bases in the middle.

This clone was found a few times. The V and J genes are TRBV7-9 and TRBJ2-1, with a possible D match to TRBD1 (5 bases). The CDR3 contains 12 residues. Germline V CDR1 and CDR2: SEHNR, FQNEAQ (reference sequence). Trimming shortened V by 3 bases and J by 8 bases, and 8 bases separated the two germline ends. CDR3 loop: CASSLGRDEQFF. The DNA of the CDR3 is TGTGCCAGCAGCTTGGGGCGCGATGAGCAGTTCTTC.

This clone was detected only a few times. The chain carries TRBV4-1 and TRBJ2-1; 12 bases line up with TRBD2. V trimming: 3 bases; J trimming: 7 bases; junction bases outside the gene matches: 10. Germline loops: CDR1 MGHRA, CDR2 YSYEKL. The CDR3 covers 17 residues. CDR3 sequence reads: CASSQLQLAGGRNEQFF. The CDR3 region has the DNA TGCGCCAGCAGCCAGCTCCAACTAGCGGGAGGACGTAATGAGCAGTTCTTC.

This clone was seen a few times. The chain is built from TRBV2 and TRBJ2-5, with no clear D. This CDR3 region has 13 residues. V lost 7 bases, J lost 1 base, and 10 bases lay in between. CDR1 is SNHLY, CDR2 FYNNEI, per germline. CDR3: CASKTAAQETQYF. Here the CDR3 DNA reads TGTGCCAGCAAGACGGCCGCCCAAGAGACCCAGTACTTC.

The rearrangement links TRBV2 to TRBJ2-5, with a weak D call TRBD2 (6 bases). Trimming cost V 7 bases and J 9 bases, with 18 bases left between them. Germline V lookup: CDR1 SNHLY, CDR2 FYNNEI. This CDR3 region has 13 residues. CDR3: CASTQGGYMSQYF. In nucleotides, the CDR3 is TGTGCCAGCACCCAAGGAGGGTACATGTCCCAGTACTTC.

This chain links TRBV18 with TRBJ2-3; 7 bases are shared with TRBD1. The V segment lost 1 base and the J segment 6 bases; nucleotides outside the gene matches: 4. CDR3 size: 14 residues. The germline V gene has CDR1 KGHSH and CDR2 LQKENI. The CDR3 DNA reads TGTGCCAGCTCACCACGCTGGGACAGCGATACGCAGTATTTT. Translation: CASSPRWDSDTQYF.

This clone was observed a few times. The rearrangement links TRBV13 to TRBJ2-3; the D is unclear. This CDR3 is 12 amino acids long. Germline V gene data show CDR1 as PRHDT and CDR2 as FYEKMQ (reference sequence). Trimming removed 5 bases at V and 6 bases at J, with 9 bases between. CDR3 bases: TGTGCCAGCAGCCGACCAGGTGATACGCAGTATTTT. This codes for CASSRPGDTQYF. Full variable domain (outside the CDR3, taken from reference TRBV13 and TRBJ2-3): AAGVIQSPRHLIKEKRETATLKCYPIPRHDTVYWYQQGPGQDPQFLISFYEKMQSDKGSIPDRFSAQQFSDYHSELNMSSLELGDSALYFCASSRPGDTQYFGPGTRLTVL.

The CDR3 bases are TGTGCCAGCAGCCCTTTCGCGGGAGGGCCCCAGAACGAGCAGTACTTC. Its protein is CASSPFAGGPQNEQYF. The rearrangement joins TRBV7-2 to TRBJ2-7, with TRBD2 identical over 9 bases. The germline gives CDR1 SGHTA, CDR2 FQGNSA. The CDR3 is 16 residues long. Unmatched junction bases numbered 13, after V lost 5 bases and J lost 5 bases.

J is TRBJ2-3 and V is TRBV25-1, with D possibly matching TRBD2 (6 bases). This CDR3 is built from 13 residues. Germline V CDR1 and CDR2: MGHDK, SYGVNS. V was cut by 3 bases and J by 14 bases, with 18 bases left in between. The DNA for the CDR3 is TGTGCCAGCAGTGACCGGGACTCCACAGAAGGGTATTTT. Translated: CASSDRDSTEGYF.

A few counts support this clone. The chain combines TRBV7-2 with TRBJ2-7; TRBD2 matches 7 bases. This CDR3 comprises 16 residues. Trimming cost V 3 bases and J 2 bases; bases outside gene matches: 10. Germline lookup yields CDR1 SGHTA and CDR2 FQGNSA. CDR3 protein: CASSLDLARGTYEQYF. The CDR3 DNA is TGTGCCAGCAGCTTGGACCTAGCGCGGGGGACCTACGAGCAGTACTTC.

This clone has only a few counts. The CDR3 nucleotides are TGTGCCAGCTCACCCACGGAGGGGACCTCCTACGAGCAGTACTTC. Its translation is CASSPTEGTSYEQYF. The V gene is TRBV18, the J gene TRBJ2-7; TRBD2 might be the D (6 bases). CDR1 is KGHSH and CDR2 is LQKENI in the germline V gene. Trimming took 3 bases from V and 0 from J, leaving 12 bases between them. CDR3 length: 15 residues.

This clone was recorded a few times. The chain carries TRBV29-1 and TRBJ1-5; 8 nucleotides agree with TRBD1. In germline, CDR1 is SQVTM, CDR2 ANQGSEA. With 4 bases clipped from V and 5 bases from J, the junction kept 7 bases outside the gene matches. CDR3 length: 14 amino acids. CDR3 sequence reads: CSVAPQGGYQPQHF. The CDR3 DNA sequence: TGCAGCGTTGCCCCACAGGGGGGGTATCAGCCCCAGCATTTT.

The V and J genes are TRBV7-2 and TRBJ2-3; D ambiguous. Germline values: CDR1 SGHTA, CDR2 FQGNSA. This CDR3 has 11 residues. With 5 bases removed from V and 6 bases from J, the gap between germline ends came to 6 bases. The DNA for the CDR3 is TGTGCCAGCAGCCCGGCTGATACGCAGTATTTT. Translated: CASSPADTQYF.

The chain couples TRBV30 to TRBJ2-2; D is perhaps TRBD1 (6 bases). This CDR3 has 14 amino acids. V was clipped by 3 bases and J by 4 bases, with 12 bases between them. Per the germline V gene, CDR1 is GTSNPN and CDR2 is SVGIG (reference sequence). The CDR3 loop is CAWREGQPTGELFF. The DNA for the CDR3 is TGTGCCTGGAGAGAAGGACAGCCCACCGGGGAGCTGTTTTTT. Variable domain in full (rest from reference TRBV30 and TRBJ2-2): SQTIHQWPATLVQPVGSPLSLECTVEGTSNPNLYWYRQAAGRGLQLLFYSVGIGQISSEVPQNLSASRPQDRQFILSSKKLLLSDSGFYLCAWREGQPTGELFFGEGSRLTVL.

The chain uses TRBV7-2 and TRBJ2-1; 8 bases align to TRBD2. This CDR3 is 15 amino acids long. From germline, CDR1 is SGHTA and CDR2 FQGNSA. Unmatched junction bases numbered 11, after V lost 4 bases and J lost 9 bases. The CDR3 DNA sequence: TGTGCCAGCAGCTGGAGCGGGAGTGTCACCACTGAGCAGTTCTTC. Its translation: CASSWSGSVTTEQFF. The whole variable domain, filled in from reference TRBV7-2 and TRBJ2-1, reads GAGVSQSPSNKVTEKGKDVELRCDPISGHTALYWYRQSLGQGLEFLIYFQGNSAPDKSGLPSDRFSAERTGGSVSTLTIQRTQQEDSAVYLCASSWSGSVTTEQFFGPGTRLTVL.

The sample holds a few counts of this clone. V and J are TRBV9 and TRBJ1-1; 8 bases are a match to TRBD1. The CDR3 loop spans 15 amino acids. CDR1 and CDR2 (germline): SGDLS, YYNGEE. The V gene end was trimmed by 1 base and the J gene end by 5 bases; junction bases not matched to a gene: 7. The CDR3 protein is CASSVSPDRGTEAFF. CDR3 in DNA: TGTGCCAGCAGCGTATCGCCTGACAGGGGAACTGAAGCTTTCTTT.

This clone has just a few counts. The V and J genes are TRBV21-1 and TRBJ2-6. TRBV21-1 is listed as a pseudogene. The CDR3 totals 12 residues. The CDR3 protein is CASRGTSNVLTF. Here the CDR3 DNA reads TGTGCCAGCCGGGGGACATCCAACGTCCTGACTTTC.

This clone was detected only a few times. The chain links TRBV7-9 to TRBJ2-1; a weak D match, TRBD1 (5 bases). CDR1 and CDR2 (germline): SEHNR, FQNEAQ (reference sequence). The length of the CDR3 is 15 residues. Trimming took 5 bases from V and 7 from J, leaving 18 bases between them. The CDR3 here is CASSQGFTVRNEQFF. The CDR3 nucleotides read TGTGCCAGCAGCCAGGGCTTTACTGTTAGGAATGAGCAGTTCTTC. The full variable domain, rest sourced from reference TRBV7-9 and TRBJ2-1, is DTGVSQNPRHKITKRGQNVTFRCDPISEHNRLYWYRQTLGQGPEFLTYFQNEAQLEKSRLLSDRFSAERPKGSFSTLEIQRTEQGDSAMYLCASSQGFTVRNEQFFGPGTRLTVL.

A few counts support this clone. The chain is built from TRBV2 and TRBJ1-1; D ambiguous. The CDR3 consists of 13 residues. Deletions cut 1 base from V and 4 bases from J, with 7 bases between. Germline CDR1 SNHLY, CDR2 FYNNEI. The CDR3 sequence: CASSEGGGTEAFF. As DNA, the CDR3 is TGTGCCAGCAGTGAAGGAGGAGGCACTGAAGCTTTCTTT.

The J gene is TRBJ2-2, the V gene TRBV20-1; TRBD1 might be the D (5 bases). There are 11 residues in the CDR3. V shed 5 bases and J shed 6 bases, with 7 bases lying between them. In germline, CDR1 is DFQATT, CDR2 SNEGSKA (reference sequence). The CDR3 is CSAFRAGELFF. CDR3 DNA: TGCAGTGCTTTCAGGGCCGGGGAGCTGTTTTTT.

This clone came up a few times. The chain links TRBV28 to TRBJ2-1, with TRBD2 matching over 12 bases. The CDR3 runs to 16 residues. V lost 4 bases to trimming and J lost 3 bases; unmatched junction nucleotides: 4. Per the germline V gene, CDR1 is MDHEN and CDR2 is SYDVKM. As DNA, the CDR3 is TGTGCCAGCAGTTCCTCACTAGCGGGAGGCTACAATGAGCAGTTCTTC. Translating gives CASSSSLAGGYNEQFF.

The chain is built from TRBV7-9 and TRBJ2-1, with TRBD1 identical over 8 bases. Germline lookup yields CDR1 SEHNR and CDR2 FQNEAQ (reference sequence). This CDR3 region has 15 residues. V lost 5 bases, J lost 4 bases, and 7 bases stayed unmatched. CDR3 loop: CASSLGQGFYNEQFF. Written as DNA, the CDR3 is TGTGCCAGCAGCCTAGGACAGGGTTTTTACAATGAGCAGTTCTTC.

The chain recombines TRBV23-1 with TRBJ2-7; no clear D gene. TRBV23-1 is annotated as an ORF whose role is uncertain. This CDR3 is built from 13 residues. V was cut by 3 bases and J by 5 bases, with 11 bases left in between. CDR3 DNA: TGCGCCAGCAGTCACCGTCGGGCCGACGAGCAGTACTTC. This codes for CASSHRRADEQYF.

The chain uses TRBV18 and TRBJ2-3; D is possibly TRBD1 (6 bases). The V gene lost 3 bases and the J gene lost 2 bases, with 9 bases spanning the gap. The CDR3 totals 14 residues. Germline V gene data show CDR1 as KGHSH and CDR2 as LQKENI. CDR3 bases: TGTGCCAGCTCACCGGACAGCTTCACAGATACGCAGTATTTT. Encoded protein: CASSPDSFTDTQYF. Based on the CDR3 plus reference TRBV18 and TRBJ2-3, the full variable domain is NAGVMQNPRHLVRRRGQEARLRCSPMKGHSHVYWYRQLPEEGLKFMVYLQKENIIDESGMPKERFSAEFPKEGPSILRIQQVVRGDSAAYFCASSPDSFTDTQYFGPGTRLTVL.

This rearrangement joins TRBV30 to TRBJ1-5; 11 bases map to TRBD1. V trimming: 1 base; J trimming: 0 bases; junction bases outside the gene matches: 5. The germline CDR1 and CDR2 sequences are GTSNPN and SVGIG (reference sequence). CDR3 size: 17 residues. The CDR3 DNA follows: TGTGCCTGGAGTGCTGGGACAGGGGGACGTAGCAATCAGCCCCAGCATTTT. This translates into CAWSAGTGGRSNQPQHF.

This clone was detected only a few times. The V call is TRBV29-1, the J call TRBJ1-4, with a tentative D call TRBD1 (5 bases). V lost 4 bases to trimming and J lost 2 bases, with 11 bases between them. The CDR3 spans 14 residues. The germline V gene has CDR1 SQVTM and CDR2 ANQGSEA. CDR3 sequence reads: CSVVVRGTNEKLFF. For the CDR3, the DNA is TGCAGCGTTGTTGTGAGGGGCACTAATGAAAAACTGTTTTTT.

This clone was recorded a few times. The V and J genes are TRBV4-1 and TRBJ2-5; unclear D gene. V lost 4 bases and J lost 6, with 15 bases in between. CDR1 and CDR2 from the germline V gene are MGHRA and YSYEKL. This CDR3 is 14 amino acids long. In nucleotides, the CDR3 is TGCGCCAGCAGCCTAAGGACGGCTATGAAGACCCAGTACTTC. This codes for CASSLRTAMKTQYF.

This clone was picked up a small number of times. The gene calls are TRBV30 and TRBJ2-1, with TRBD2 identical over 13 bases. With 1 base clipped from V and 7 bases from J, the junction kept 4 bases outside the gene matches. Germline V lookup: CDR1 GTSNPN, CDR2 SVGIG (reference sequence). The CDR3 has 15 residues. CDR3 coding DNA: TGTGCCTGGAGTGCGGGACTAGCGGGAAATAATGAGCAGTTCTTC. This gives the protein CAWSAGLAGNNEQFF.

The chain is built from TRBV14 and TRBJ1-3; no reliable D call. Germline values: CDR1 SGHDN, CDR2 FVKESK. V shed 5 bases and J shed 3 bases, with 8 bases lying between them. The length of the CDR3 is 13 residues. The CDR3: CASSYVDGNTIYF. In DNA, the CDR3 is TGTGCCAGCAGCTACGTGGATGGAAACACCATATATTTT.